This record concerns one TCR beta chain sequence. This sample stems from a study of blood T cell repertoires in COVID-19. Trimming left V 10 bases short and J 3 bases short, with 16 bases between. CDR3 length equals 13 residues. Germline CDR1 and CDR2: WNHNN and SYGVQD (reference sequence). Assay used: immunoSEQ multiplex PCR; TCRdb lists only in-frame clones, some missing. Of 90,000 or so clones in the sample, around 86% were seen once. The rearrangement joins TRBV10-1 to TRBJ2-7; D gene uncertain. Material for sequencing was peripheral blood. This clonotype originated in a human donor in a cohort sampled during active COVID-19. The CDR3 DNA reads as TGCGCCACCATGCCTTTTATGAGCTACGAGCAGTACTTC. Translation gives CATMPFMSYEQYF.